This passage covers 8 T cell receptor beta chains from one sample sequenced in a study of response to subunit inactivated influenza vaccine. Using its own MiXCR run on the RT-PCR reads, TCRdb lists one record per CDR3 protein. Altogether roughly 630,000 distinct CDR3 sequences are present, around 15% being singletons, with the ten largest covering less than 9%. The starting material was PBMCs from blood, obtained 14 to 15 days before vaccination. Receptors originate from a man aged 45-60 years who received an inactivated influenza vaccine.

This clonotype appeared a few times. This chain joins TRBV5-1 and TRBJ1-4, with D unclear. Germline V gene sequence: CDR1 SGHRS, CDR2 YFSETQ. The CDR3 is 13 amino acids. The V gene lost 2 bases and the J gene lost 7 bases, with 9 bases spanning the gap. CDR3 nucleotide sequence: TGCGCCAGCAGCTTCGGGCTGGGTGAAAAACTGTTTTTT. It encodes CASSFGLGEKLFF.

The chain links TRBV7-3 to TRBJ2-3, with D possibly being TRBD1 (5 bases). With 5 bases removed from V and 2 bases from J, the gap between germline ends came to 14 bases. This CDR3 region has 15 residues. Germline CDR1 reads SGHTA; CDR2 reads FQGTGA. CDR3 DNA: TGTGCCAGCAGCGCCACAGGAACTTTCACAGATACGCAGTATTTT. Protein sequence: CASSATGTFTDTQYF.

V gene TRBV5-6 combines with J gene TRBJ2-1; 7 positions match TRBD2. There are 16 residues in the CDR3. V lost 2 bases, J lost 4 bases, and 9 bases stayed unmatched. Germline V CDR1 and CDR2: SGHDT, YYEEEE. CDR3 bases: TGTGCCAGCAGCTTAACCGGGACTAAGATTTACAATGAGCAGTTCTTC. Translating it yields CASSLTGTKIYNEQFF.

In this sample, this clonotype turned up many times. The rearrangement links TRBV12-3 or TRBV12-4 to TRBJ1-5, with TRBD1 matching over 8 bases. The CDR3 spans 15 residues. V shed 1 base, J shed 3 bases, and the junction held 2 bases outside the gene matches. As DNA, the CDR3 is TGTGCCAGCAGTTTAGAGGACAGGGTCAATCAGCCCCAGCATTTT. It yields the protein CASSLEDRVNQPQHF.

J is TRBJ1-2 and V is TRBV4-2; D is possibly TRBD1 (6 bases). Trimming stripped 0 bases from V and 4 bases from J, with 18 bases between. Germline loops: CDR1 LGHNA, CDR2 YNFKEQ. This CDR3 region has 17 residues. The CDR3 region has the DNA TGTGCCAGCAGCCAAGATTCGGGCGGGCACAGGGTCTATGGCTACACCTTC. This encodes CASSQDSGGHRVYGYTF.

The table lists this clonotype with many counts. In DNA, the CDR3 is TGTGCCAGCAGTTTTAGGGTGGGAGGCTACACCTTC. Translating gives CASSFRVGGYTF. V and J are TRBV12-3 or TRBV12-4 and TRBJ1-2, with D unresolved. V lost 3 bases and J 8 bases, leaving 10 bases between the germline ends. This CDR3 comprises 12 residues.

This clonotype was seen at least ten times. This chain uses TRBV5-1 with TRBJ2-1, with TRBD2 matching 8 bases. The V segment lost 4 bases and the J segment 4 bases; nucleotides outside the gene matches: 7. CDR1 and CDR2 (germline): SGHRS, YFSETQ. The CDR3 runs 15 residues. The CDR3 coding sequence is TGCGCCAGCAGCACAGGGACTAGTTCTTACAATGAGCAGTTCTTC. It codes for CASSTGTSSYNEQFF.

In its sample, this clonotype was seen a few times. V gene TRBV6-2 or TRBV6-3 combines with J gene TRBJ2-1; D is perhaps TRBD1 (5 bases). Trimming removed 6 bases from V and 1 base from J, with 22 bases in between. The CDR3 loop spans 18 amino acids. Germline V gene data show CDR1 as MNHEY and CDR2 as SVGEGT. The CDR3 region is CASSPLWGRRTSYNEQFF. The CDR3 region has the DNA TGTGCCAGCAGCCCCCTGTGGGGCAGGCGGACGTCCTACAATGAGCAGTTCTTC.